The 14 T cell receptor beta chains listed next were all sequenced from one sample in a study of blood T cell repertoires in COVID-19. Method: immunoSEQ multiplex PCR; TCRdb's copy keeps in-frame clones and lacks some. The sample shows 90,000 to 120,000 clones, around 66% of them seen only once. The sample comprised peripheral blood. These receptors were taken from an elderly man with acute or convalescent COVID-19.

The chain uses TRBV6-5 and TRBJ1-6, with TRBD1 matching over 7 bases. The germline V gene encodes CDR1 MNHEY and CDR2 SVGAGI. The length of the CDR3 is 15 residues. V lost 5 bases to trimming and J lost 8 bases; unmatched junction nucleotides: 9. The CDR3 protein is CASSNHRGGDSPLHF. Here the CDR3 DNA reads TGTGCCAGCAGTAACCACAGGGGCGGGGATTCACCCCTCCACTTT.

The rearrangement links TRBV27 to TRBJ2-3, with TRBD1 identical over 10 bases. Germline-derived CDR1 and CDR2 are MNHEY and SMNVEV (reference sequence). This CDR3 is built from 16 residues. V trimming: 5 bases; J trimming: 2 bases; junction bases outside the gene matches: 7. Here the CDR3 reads CASSKTGGRITDTQYF. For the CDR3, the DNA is TGTGCCAGCAGTAAGACAGGGGGCCGGATCACAGATACGCAGTATTTT.

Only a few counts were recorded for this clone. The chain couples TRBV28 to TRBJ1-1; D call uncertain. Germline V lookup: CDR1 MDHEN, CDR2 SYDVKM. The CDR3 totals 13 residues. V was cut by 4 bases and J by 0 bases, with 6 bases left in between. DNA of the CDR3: TGTGCCAGCAGTTGGCTCATGAACACTGAAGCTTTCTTT. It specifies CASSWLMNTEAFF.

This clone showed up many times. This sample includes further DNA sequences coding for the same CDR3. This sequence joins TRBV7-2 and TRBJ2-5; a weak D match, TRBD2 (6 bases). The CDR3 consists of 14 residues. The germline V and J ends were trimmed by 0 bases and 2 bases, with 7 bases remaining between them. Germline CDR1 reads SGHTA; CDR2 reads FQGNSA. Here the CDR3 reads CASSLASGQETQYF. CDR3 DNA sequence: TGTGCCAGCAGCTTAGCTAGCGGACAAGAGACCCAGTACTTC.

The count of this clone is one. The DNA for the CDR3 is TGTGCCAGCAGTCAACCGTCGGCAGGTAGGAATGAGCAGTTCTTC. It specifies CASSQPSAGRNEQFF. The rearrangement uses TRBV27 and TRBJ2-1; D unresolved. Germline CDR1 MNHEY, CDR2 SMNVEV (reference sequence). Trimming pared 5 bases from V and 7 bases from J, leaving 18 bases between. This CDR3 has 15 residues.

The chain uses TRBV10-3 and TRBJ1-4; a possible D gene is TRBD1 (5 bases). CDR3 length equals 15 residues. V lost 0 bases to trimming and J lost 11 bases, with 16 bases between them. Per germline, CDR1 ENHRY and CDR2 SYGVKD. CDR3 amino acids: CAISESNVGLGKLFF. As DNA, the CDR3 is TGTGCCATCAGTGAGTCGAATGTGGGGCTGGGGAAACTGTTTTTT.

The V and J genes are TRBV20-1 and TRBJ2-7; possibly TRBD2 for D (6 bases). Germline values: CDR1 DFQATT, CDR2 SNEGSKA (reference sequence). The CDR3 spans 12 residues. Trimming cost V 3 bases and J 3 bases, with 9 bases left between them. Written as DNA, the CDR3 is TGCAGTGCTAGTCCGGGACTCTACGAGCAGTACTTC. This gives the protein CSASPGLYEQYF.

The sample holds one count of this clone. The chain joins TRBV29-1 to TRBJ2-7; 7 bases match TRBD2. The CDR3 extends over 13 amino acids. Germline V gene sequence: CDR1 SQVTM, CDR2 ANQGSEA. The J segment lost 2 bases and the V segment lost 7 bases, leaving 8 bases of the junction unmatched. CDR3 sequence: CSARVGLTYEQYF. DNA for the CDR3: TGCAGCGCCCGGGTGGGACTAACCTACGAGCAGTACTTC.

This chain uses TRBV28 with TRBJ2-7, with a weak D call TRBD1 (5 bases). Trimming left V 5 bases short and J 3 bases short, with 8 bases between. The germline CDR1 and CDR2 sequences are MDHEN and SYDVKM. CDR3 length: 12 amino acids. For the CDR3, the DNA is TGTGCCAGCAGTCAAGGGGTCTACGAGCAGTACTTC. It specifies CASSQGVYEQYF.

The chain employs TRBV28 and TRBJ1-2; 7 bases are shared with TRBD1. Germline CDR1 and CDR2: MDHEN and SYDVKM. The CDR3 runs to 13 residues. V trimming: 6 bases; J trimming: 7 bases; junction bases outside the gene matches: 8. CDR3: CASRPGTDFGYTF. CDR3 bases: TGTGCCAGCAGGCCTGGGACAGACTTTGGCTACACCTTC.

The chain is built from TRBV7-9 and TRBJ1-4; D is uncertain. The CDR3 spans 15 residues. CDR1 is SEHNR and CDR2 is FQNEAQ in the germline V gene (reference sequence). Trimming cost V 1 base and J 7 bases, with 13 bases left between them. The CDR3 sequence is CASSLVSTVGEKLFF. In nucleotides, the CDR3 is TGTGCCAGCAGCTTAGTATCCACAGTAGGTGAAAAACTGTTTTTT.

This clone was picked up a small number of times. DNA of the CDR3: TGTGCCAGCAGCCACAGCCGGGGCGAGCAGTACTTC. It specifies CASSHSRGEQYF. The chain couples TRBV3-1 (or the pseudogene TRBV3-2) to TRBJ2-7; D perhaps matches TRBD2 (5 bases). CDR3 length: 12 residues. Germline CDR1 reads LGHDT; CDR2 reads YNNKEL (reference sequence). Trimming stripped 3 bases from V and 6 bases from J, with 9 bases between.

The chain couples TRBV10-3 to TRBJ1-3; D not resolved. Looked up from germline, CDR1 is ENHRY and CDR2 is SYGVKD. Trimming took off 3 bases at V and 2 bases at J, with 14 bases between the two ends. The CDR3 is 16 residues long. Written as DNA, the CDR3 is TGTGCCATCAGTGAAGAGGGAATCACAGCTGGAAACACCATATATTTT. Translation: CAISEEGITAGNTIYF.

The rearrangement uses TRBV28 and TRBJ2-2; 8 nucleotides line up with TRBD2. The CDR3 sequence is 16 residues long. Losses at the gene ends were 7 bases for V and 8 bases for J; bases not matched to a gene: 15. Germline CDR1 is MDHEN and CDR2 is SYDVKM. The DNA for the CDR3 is TGTGCCAGCAACGGGGGGGGAGGCCCCCCAATTGGGGAGCTGTTTTTT. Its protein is CASNGGGGPPIGELFF.